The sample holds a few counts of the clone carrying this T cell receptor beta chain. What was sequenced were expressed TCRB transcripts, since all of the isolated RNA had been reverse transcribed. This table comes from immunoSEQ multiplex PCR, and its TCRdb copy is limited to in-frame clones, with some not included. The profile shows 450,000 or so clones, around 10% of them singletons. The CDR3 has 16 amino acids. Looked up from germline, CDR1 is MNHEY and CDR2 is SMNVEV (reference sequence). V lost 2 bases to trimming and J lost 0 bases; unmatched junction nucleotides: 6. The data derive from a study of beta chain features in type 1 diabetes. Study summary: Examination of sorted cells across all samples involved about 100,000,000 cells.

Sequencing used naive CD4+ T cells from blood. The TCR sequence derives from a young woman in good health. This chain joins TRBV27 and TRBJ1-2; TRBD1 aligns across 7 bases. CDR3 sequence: CASSLLGDRSNYGYTF. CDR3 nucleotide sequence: TGTGCCAGCAGTTTACTTGGGGACAGATCTAACTATGGCTACACCTTC.